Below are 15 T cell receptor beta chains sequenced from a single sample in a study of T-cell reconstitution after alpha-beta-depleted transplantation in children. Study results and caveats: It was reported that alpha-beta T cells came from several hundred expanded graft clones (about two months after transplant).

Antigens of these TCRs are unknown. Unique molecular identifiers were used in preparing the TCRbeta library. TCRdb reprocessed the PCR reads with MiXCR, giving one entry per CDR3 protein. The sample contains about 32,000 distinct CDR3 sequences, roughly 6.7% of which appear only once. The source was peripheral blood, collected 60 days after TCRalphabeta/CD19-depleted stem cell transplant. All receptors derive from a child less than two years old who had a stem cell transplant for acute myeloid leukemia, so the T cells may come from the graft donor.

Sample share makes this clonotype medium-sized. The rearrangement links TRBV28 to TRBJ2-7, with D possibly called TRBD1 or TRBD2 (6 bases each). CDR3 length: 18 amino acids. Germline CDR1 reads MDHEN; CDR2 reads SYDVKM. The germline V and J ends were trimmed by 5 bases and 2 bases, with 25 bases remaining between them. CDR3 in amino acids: CASSPPTGGAGPTYEQYF. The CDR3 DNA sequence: TGTGCCAGCAGTCCCCCCACCGGGGGCGCCGGCCCTACCTACGAGCAGTACTTC.

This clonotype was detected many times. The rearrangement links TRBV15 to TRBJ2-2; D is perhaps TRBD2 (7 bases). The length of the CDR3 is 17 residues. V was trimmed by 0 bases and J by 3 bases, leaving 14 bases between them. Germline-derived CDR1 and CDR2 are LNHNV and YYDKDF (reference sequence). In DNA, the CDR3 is TGTGCCACCAGCAGAGATAGGGGGAGGGCCGACACCGGGGAGCTGTTTTTT. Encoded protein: CATSRDRGRADTGELFF.

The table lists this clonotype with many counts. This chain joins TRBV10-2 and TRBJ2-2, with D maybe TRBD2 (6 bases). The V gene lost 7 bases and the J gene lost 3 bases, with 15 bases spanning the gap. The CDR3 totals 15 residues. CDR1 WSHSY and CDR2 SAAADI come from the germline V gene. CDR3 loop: CASNLRDSYTGELFF. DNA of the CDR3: TGCGCCAGCAACCTCCGGGACTCATACACCGGGGAGCTGTTTTTT.

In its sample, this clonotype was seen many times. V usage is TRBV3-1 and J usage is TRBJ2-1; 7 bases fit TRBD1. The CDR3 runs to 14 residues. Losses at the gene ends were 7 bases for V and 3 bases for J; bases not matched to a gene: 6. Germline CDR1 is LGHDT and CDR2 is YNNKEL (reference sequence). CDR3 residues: CASTETGRYNEQFF. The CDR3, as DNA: TGTGCCAGCACCGAGACAGGGCGCTACAATGAGCAGTTCTTC.

CDR3 region: CASSRDHTTGANVLTF. The CDR3 region has the DNA TGTGCCAGCAGCCGGGACCACACAACCGGGGCCAACGTCCTGACTTTC. The V gene is TRBV12-3 or TRBV12-4, the J gene TRBJ2-6; D assignment may be TRBD1 or TRBD2 (5 bases each). Trimming pared 6 bases from V and 4 bases from J, leaving 16 bases between. The length of the CDR3 is 16 residues.

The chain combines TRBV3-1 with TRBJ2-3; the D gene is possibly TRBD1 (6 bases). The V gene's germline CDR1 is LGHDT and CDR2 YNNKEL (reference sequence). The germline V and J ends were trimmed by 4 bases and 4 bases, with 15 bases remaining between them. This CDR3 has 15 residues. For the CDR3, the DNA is TGTGCCAGCAGCCTCTACACAGGGTCGGCAGATACGCAGTATTTT. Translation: CASSLYTGSADTQYF.

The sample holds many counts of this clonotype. CDR3 in amino acids: CASGGLAGINTGELFF. CDR3 in DNA: TGTGCCAGCGGAGGACTAGCGGGGATCAACACCGGGGAGCTGTTTTTT. This sequence joins TRBV7-9 and TRBJ2-2, with TRBD2 identical over 12 bases. V shed 8 bases and J 2 bases; nucleotides not matched to a gene: 6. Germline CDR1 is SEHNR and CDR2 is FQNEAQ (reference sequence). The CDR3 runs 16 residues. Using reference TRBV7-9 and TRBJ2-2 for the parts outside the CDR3, the full variable domain is DTGVSQNPRHKITKRGQNVTFRCDPISEHNRLYWYRQTLGQGPEFLTYFQNEAQLEKSRLLSDRFSAERPKGSFSTLEIQRTEQGDSAMYLCASGGLAGINTGELFFGEGSRLTVL.

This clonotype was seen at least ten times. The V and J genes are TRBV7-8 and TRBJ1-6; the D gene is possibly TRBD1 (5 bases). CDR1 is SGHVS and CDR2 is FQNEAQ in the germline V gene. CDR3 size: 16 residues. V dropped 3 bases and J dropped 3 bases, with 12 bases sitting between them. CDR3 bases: TGTGCCAGCAGCTTCTCCGGGACCGTCTATAATTCACCCCTCCACTTT. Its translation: CASSFSGTVYNSPLHF.

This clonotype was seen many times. The CDR3 DNA reads as TGTGCCAGCAGTTACTCGAGAGGGGAAGGCTCCTACAATGAGCAGTTCTTC. Translating it yields CASSYSRGEGSYNEQFF. The rearrangement uses TRBV6-2 or TRBV6-3 and TRBJ2-1; D tentatively fits TRBD1 or TRBD2 (5 bases each). The CDR3 runs to 17 residues. Germline V gene data show CDR1 as MNHEY and CDR2 as SVGEGT. The V and J ends lost 0 bases and 0 bases respectively, with 12 bases between them.

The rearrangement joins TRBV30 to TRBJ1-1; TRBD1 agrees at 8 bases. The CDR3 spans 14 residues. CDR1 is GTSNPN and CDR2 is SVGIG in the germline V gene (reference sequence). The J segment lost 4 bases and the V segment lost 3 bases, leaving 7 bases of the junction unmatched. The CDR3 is CAWSTGTGFTEAFF. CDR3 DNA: TGTGCCTGGAGCACCGGGACAGGATTCACTGAAGCTTTCTTT.

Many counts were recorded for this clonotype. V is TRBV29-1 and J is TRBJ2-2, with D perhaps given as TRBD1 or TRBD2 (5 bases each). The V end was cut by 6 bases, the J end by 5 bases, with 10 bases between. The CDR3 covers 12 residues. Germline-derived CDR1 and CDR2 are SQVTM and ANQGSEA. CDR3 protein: CSVAGSTGELFF. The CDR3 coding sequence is TGCAGCGTCGCAGGGAGTACCGGGGAGCTGTTTTTT.

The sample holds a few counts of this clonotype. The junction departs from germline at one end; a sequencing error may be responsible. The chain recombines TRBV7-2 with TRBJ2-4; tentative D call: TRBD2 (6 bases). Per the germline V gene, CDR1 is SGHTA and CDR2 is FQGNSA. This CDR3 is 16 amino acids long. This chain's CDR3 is CASNLGAGGAKNIQYF. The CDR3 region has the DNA TGTGCCAGCAACTTAGGGGCTGGGGGGGCCAAAAACATTCAGTACTTC.

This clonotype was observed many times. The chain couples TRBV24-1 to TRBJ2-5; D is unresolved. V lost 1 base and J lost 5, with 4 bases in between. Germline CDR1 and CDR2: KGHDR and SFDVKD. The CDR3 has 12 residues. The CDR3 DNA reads TGTGCCACCAGTGATTTCTCCGAGACCCAGTACTTC. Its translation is CATSDFSETQYF.

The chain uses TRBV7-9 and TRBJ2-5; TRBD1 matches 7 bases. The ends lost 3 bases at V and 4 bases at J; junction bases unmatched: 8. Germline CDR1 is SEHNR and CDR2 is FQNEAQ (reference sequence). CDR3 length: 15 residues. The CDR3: CASSLAPTGTETQYF. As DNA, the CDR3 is TGTGCCAGCAGCTTGGCCCCGACAGGGACAGAGACCCAGTACTTC.

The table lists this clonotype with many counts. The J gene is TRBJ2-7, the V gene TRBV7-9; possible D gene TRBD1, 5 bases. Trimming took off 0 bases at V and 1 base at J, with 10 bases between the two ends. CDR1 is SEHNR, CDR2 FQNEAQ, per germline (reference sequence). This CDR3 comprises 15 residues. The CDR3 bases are TGTGCCAGCAGCTTAGCCCCAGGGTTTTCCTACGAGCAGTACTTC. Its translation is CASSLAPGFSYEQYF.